This entry is about one T cell receptor beta chain. The source of the sample is a study of blood T cell repertoires in COVID-19. Study details: Donors in the United States, Italy and Spain gave samples during acute or convalescent COVID-19. Nucleic acid was either cDNA or gDNA, and it came from T cells, B-cell-depleted T cells, or PBMCs.

This CDR3 has 17 residues. Methods used by the authors: Scientists estimated how many nucleated cells there were by amplifying reference gene primers. The protocol was immunoSEQ multiplex PCR, while the TCRdb copy is restricted to in-frame clones and leaves out a portion. That table is the source of V, J and clone size, and D and trimming were worked out from the DNA. The table shows around 30,000 clones, with around nine tenths occurring only once. The V call is TRBV21-1, the J call TRBJ2-3; the table's D gene call, TRBD1, was not cross checked with the DNA. TRBV21-1 is labeled a pseudogene. The clonotype originates from a human donor in a cohort sampled during active COVID-19. The donor label of this sample is uncertain. Sequencing was carried out using peripheral blood. This CDR3 reads CARTGPRRGPPWDTQYF. In nucleotides, the CDR3 is TGTGCCAGGACTGGGCCCCGCAGGGGGCCACCGTGGGATACGCAGTATTTT.